This TCR beta chain was retrieved from a study of OX40 agonist ivuxolimab in advanced cancers. Study details: An agonistic human IgG2 monoclonal antibody against OX40 (CD134) was given. Each dose-escalation patient presented with hepatocellular carcinoma, melanoma, renal cell or head and neck cancer. Partial responses were recorded for three patients, including one with hepatocellular carcinoma and two with cutaneous melanoma. The study's findings and limits: There were also nonresponders showing low normalized T-cell clonal expansion.

About this clone: The antigen is not known. Additional DNA sequences in this sample encode the identical CDR3.

The CDR3 runs to 13 residues. Looked up from germline, CDR1 is MNHNY and CDR2 is SVGAGI (reference sequence). Trimming shortened V by 5 bases and J by 7 bases, and 14 bases separated the two germline ends. Clones were sequenced by immunoSEQ multiplex PCR, and TCRdb holds only the in-frame ones, with some missing. The profile shows about 70,000 clones, approximately 90% of them singletons. The sample was CD4+ or CD8+ T cells sorted from blood, taken in a trial of the OX40 agonist ivuxolimab. The chain carries TRBV6-6 and TRBJ1-2, with a tentative D call TRBD1 (6 bases). The clonotype comes from an adult with an advanced solid tumor such as melanoma, head and neck, liver or kidney cancer. The CDR3 is CASSRTGRGGYTF. As DNA, the CDR3 is TGTGCCAGCAGTCGAACAGGGAGGGGTGGCTACACCTTC.